Described below is a single T cell receptor beta chain sequence and its context. Its target is unknown. PCR primers comprised 60 Vbeta and 13 Jbeta primers. Clones were sequenced by immunoSEQ multiplex PCR, and TCRdb holds only the in-frame ones, with some missing. The sample gives roughly 150,000 clones, around a tenth of which show up once; 1.8% is in the top ten. The sample belongs to a study of cytomegalovirus exposure and HLA in healthy donors. Germline lookup yields CDR1 SGHTA and CDR2 FQGNSA. V lost 4 bases and J 4 bases, leaving 13 bases between the germline ends. This CDR3 has 14 residues. Study results and limitations: Relative to the approximately 700-donor mean, N-insertions were reportedly fewer in an Asian-associated ancestry cluster in a later analysis. Accurate predictions that matched the HLA-A and HLA-B alleles of most subjects were reportedly made from TCR beta sequences.

Sequencing was performed on PBMCs. The chain joins TRBV7-2 to TRBJ1-2, with D unresolved. This TCR was sampled from a male donor in good health and CMV-seronegative. CDR3 coding DNA: TGTGCCAGCAGCTCTATAGACGGACTCTATGGCTACACCTTC. Its translation: CASSSIDGLYGYTF.